This T cell receptor beta chain stems from a study of blood T cell repertoires in COVID-19. Per the germline V gene, CDR1 is GTSNPN and CDR2 is SVGIG (reference sequence). V lost 2 bases to trimming and J lost 3 bases, with 5 bases between them. The CDR3 consists of 11 residues. The table came from immunoSEQ multiplex PCR; TCRdb's copy has only in-frame clones and leaves some out. The data show 450,000 or so clones, 89% seen once. Sequencing was done on a sample of peripheral blood. The genes are TRBV30 and TRBJ2-7; D is unclear. The receptor comes from a man aged 18 to 35 with COVID-19, enrolled during active disease. This CDR3 is CAWSPLYEQYF. CDR3 coding DNA: TGTGCCTGGAGTCCCCTCTACGAGCAGTACTTC.